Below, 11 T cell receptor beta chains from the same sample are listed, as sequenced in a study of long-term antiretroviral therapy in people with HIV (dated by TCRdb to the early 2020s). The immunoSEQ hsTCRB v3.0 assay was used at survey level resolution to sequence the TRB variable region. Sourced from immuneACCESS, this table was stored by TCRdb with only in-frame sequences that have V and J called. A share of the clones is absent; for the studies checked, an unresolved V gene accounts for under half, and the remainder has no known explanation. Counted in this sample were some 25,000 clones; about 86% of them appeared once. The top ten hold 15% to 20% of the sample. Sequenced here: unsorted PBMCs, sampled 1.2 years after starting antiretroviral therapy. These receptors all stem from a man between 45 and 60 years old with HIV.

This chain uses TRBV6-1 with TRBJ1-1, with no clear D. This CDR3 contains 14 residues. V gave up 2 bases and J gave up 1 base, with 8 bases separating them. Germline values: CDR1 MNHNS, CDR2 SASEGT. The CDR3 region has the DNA TGTGCCAGCAGTGAAATGGCAGAGAACACTGAAGCTTTCTTT. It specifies CASSEMAENTEAFF.

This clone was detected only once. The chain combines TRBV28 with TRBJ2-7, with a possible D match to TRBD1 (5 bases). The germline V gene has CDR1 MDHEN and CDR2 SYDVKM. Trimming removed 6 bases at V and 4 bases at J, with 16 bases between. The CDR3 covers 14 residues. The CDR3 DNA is TGTGCCAGCAGCCGCCCCAGGGAACCGTACGAGCAGTACTTC. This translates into CASSRPREPYEQYF.

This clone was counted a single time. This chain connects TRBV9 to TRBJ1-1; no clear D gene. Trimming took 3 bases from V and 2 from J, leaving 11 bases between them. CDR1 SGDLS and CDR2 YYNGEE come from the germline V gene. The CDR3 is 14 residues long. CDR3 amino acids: CASSGRAGNTEAFF. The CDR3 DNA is TGTGCCAGCAGCGGGCGGGCGGGCAACACTGAAGCTTTCTTT.

CDR3 in DNA: TGTGCCAGCAGCGTATCTAGCGGGAGAACCTACAATGAGCAGTTCTTC. Translated, it gives CASSVSSGRTYNEQFF. The rearrangement uses TRBV9 and TRBJ2-1; 10 bases are shared with TRBD2. The V gene's germline CDR1 is SGDLS and CDR2 YYNGEE. The CDR3 totals 16 residues. V trimming: 1 base; J trimming: 2 bases; junction bases outside the gene matches: 3.

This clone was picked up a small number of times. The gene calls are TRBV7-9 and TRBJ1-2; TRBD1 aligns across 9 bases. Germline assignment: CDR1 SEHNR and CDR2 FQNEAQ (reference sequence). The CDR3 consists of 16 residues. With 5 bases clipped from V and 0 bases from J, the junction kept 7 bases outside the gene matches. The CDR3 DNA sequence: TGTGCCAGCAGCGGAGACAGGGGGTGGCCTAACTATGGCTACACCTTC. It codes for CASSGDRGWPNYGYTF. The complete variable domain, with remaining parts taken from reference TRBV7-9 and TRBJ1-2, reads DTGVSQNPRHKITKRGQNVTFRCDPISEHNRLYWYRQTLGQGPEFLTYFQNEAQLEKSRLLSDRFSAERPKGSFSTLEIQRTEQGDSAMYLCASSGDRGWPNYGYTFGSGTRLTVV.

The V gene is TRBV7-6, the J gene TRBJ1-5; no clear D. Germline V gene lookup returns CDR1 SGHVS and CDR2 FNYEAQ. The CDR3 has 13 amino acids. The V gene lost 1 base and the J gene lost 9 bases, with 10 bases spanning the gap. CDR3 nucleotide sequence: TGTGCCAGCAGCTTAGGACGGCTAGGGCCCCAGCATTTT. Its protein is CASSLGRLGPQHF. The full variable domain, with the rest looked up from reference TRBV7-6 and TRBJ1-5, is GAGVSQSPRYKVTKRGQDVALRCDPISGHVSLYWYRQALGQGPEFLTYFNYEAQQDKSGLPNDRFSAERPEGSISTLTIQRTEQRDSAMYRCASSLGRLGPQHFGDGTRLSIL.

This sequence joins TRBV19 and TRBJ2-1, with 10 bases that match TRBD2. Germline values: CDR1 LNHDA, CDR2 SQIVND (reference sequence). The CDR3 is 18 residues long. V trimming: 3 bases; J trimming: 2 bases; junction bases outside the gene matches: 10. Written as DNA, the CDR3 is TGTGCCAGTAGTATCGGAGCGGGGGGGTTAAGAACCTACAATGAGCAGTTCTTC. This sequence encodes CASSIGAGGLRTYNEQFF.

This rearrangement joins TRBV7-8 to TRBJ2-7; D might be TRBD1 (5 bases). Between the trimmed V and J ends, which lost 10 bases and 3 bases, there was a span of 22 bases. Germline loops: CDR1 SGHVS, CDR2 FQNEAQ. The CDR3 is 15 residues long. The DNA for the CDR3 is TGTGCCACTCAGCCTAGGGGCACAGAATACTACGAGCAGTACTTC. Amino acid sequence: CATQPRGTEYYEQYF.

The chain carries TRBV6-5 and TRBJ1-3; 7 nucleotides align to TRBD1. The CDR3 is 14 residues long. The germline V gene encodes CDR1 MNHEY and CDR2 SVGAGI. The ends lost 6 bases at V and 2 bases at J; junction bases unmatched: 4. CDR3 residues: CASRKGAAGNTIYF. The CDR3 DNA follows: TGTGCCAGCAGGAAGGGGGCAGCTGGAAACACCATATATTTT.

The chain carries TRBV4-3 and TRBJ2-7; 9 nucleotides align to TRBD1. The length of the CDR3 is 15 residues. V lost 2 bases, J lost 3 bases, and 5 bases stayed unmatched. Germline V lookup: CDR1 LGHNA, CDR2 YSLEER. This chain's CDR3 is CASSQPGQGYYEQYF. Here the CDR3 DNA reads TGCGCCAGCAGCCAACCGGGACAGGGCTACTACGAGCAGTACTTC.

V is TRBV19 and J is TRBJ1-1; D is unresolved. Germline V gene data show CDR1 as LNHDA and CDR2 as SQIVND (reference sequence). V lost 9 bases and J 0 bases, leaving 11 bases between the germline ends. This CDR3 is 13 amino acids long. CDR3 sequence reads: CASSEGMNTEAFF. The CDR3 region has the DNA TGTGCCAGCAGCGAAGGGATGAACACTGAAGCTTTCTTT.